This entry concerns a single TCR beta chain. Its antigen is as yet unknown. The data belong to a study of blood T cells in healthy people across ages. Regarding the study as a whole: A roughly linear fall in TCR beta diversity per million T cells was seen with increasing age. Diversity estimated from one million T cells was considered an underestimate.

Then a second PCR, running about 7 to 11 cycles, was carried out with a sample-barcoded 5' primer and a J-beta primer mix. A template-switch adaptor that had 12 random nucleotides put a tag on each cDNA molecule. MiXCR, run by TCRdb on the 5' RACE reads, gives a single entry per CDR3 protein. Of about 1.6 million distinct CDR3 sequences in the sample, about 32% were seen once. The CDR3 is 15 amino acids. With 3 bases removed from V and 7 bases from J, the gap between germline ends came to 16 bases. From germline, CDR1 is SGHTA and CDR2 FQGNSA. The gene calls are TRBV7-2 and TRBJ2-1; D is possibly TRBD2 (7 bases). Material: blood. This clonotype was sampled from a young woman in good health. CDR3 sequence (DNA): TGTGCCAGCAGCTTTAGGGGGAGGGGGGGGAATGAGCAGTTCTTC. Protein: CASSFRGRGGNEQFF.